This T cell receptor beta chain was identified during a study of a mutant IDH1 vaccine in newly diagnosed glioma. Study details: The first vaccination came 4-6 weeks after radiotherapy alone, or with temozolomide cycles.

Turning to this clone: The antigen is unknown.

V was clipped by 6 bases and J by 5 bases; unmatched bases: 6. This CDR3 region has 13 residues. Germline V CDR1 and CDR2: GTSNPN, SVGIG (reference sequence). The study's findings and limits: Variations in leading peripheral T cell clonotypes appeared to have no connection with pseudoprogression.

Clones were read by immunoSEQ multiplex PCR, and TCRdb kept only the in-frame ones, dropping some. Of tens of thousands of clones in the sample, around four fifths were seen once. The time point is: week 35, safety follow-up. The investigators gave 300 ug of mutant IDH1 20-mer peptide in each vaccine dose, together with topical imiquimod. This sample comprised PBMCs, obtained from a glioma patient whose treatment included an IDH1 peptide vaccine. The chain employs TRBV30 and TRBJ1-1; 10 bases match TRBD1. This TCR was sampled from a woman between 18 and 29 years old with glioma. The CDR3, as DNA: TGTGCCTGCCCGGGACAGGGGAGGACTGAAGCTTTCTTT. Translated: CACPGQGRTEAFF.